The 20 T cell receptor beta chains in this list originate from one sample, sequenced in a study of blood T cell repertoires in COVID-19. Profiled with immunoSEQ multiplex PCR; TCRdb holds only in-frame clones, not every one. The repertoire holds some 200,000 clones, with roughly 80% as singletons. The sequencing sample was made of peripheral blood. These TCRs come from a man aged 30 to 39 with active or convalescent COVID-19.

V and J are TRBV19 and TRBJ1-3, with D uncertain. The CDR3 spans 14 residues. The V end lost 2 bases, the J end lost 3 bases, and 8 bases lay between the germline ends. Germline V lookup: CDR1 LNHDA, CDR2 SQIVND (reference sequence). The CDR3 loop is CASSILGSGNTIYF. CDR3 DNA sequence: TGTGCCAGTAGTATACTAGGGAGTGGAAACACCATATATTTT.

The chain employs TRBV6-1 and TRBJ1-1, with D possibly matching TRBD1 (6 bases). Trimming cost V 2 bases and J 1 base, with 11 bases left between them. The germline V gene has CDR1 MNHNS and CDR2 SASEGT. This CDR3 comprises 15 residues. In nucleotides, the CDR3 is TGTGCCAGCAGTGAACGGGGACACGCGAACACTGAAGCTTTCTTT. This translates into CASSERGHANTEAFF.

The V and J genes are TRBV13 and TRBJ1-2; 7 positions agree with TRBD1. The CDR3 runs 14 residues. V dropped 1 base and J dropped 8; count of bases not matched to a gene: 7. Germline V lookup: CDR1 PRHDT, CDR2 FYEKMQ (reference sequence). The CDR3 loop reads CASSLARGQSGYTF. CDR3 in DNA: TGTGCCAGCAGCTTAGCAAGGGGGCAATCAGGCTACACCTTC. The full variable domain, its missing parts supplied by reference TRBV13 and TRBJ1-2, is AAGVIQSPRHLIKEKRETATLKCYPIPRHDTVYWYQQGPGQDPQFLISFYEKMQSDKGSIPDRFSAQQFSDYHSELNMSSLELGDSALYFCASSLARGQSGYTFGSGTRLTVV.

The V gene is TRBV30, the J gene TRBJ1-1, with 8 bases lining up with TRBD1. V gave up 3 bases and J gave up 1 base; unmatched junction bases: 16. This CDR3 comprises 18 residues. Germline CDR1 is GTSNPN and CDR2 is SVGIG (reference sequence). The CDR3 here is CAWRARGQGLGRNTEAFF. CDR3 DNA: TGTGCCTGGAGAGCCCGAGGACAGGGCCTCGGAAGGAACACTGAAGCTTTCTTT.

The chain recombines TRBV6-1 with TRBJ2-1; 7 nucleotides align to TRBD1. The CDR3 has 13 residues. The V and J ends lost 2 bases and 9 bases, in that order; junction bases with no gene match: 4. From germline, CDR1 is MNHNS and CDR2 SASEGT. The CDR3 coding sequence is TGTGCCAGCAGTGAACGACAGGGTGGTGAGCAGTTCTTC. Protein product: CASSERQGGEQFF.

V and J are TRBV7-9 and TRBJ1-1, with a possible D match to TRBD1 (6 bases). V was clipped by 5 bases and J by 0 bases, with 13 bases between them. Germline V CDR1 and CDR2: SEHNR, FQNEAQ (reference sequence). The CDR3 has 15 residues. CDR3 nucleotides: TGTGCCAGCAGCCTCCCCGGGACAATGAACACTGAAGCTTTCTTT. This encodes CASSLPGTMNTEAFF.

V usage is TRBV19 and J usage is TRBJ1-2, with D perhaps matching TRBD1 (6 bases). The CDR3 totals 13 residues. Per the germline V gene, CDR1 is LNHDA and CDR2 is SQIVND (reference sequence). V lost 1 base and J lost 6, with 9 bases in between. CDR3 protein: CASSIVPGDGYTF. The DNA of the CDR3 is TGTGCCAGTAGTATAGTGCCAGGGGATGGCTACACCTTC.

J is TRBJ1-1 and V is TRBV9, with 10 bases matching TRBD1. Per the germline V gene, CDR1 is SGDLS and CDR2 is YYNGEE. With 4 bases clipped from V and 1 base from J, the junction kept 13 bases outside the gene matches. The CDR3 length is 18 residues. The CDR3 reads CASSSIPGQGIGNTEAFF. For the CDR3, the DNA is TGTGCCAGCAGCTCCATTCCGGGACAGGGGATAGGGAACACTGAAGCTTTCTTT.

Worth noting for this clone: Other DNA sequences from this sample encode an identical CDR3 as well. V is TRBV2 and J is TRBJ1-6, with unresolved D. V was cut by 9 bases and J by 3 bases, with 6 bases left in between. The CDR3 runs to 12 residues. CDR1 SNHLY and CDR2 FYNNEI come from the germline V gene. CDR3 in DNA: TGTGCCAGTCGGGGCTATAATTCACCCCTCCACTTT. Amino acid sequence: CASRGYNSPLHF.

The J gene is TRBJ2-1, the V gene TRBV19, with D possibly TRBD2 on 6 matching bases. CDR3 length equals 12 residues. With 5 bases removed from V and 6 bases from J, the gap between germline ends came to 8 bases. From germline, CDR1 is LNHDA and CDR2 SQIVND (reference sequence). CDR3 sequence: CASSPGVNEQFF. CDR3 bases: TGTGCCAGTAGTCCGGGAGTCAATGAGCAGTTCTTC.

The chain carries TRBV3-1 (or the pseudogene TRBV3-2) and TRBJ2-3; TRBD2 agrees at 10 bases. The V segment lost 3 bases and the J segment 5 bases; nucleotides outside the gene matches: 8. There are 16 residues in the CDR3. From germline, CDR1 is LGHDT and CDR2 YNNKEL (reference sequence). CDR3 coding DNA: TGTGCCAGCAGCCACGCAGCGGGGGGGCTCCAAGATACGCAGTATTTT. Its translation is CASSHAAGGLQDTQYF.

The chain uses TRBV5-5 and TRBJ2-1; D may be TRBD1 (6 bases). V dropped 1 base and J dropped 3 bases, with 14 bases sitting between them. Per the germline V gene, CDR1 is SGHKS and CDR2 is YYEKEE (reference sequence). This CDR3 has 16 residues. The CDR3 DNA reads as TGTGCCAGCAGCTTGTTAGCACAGGGCCTCTACAATGAGCAGTTCTTC. Its protein is CASSLLAQGLYNEQFF.

The genes are TRBV7-9 and TRBJ2-1; 10 bases match TRBD2. Germline V gene data show CDR1 as SEHNR and CDR2 as FQNEAQ (reference sequence). V was clipped by 5 bases and J by 7 bases; unmatched bases: 5. This CDR3 has 14 residues. The CDR3, as DNA: TGTGCCAGCAGCGCTAGCGGGAGAGGGAATGAGCAGTTCTTC. Its translation: CASSASGRGNEQFF. Filled out from reference TRBV7-9 and TRBJ2-1, the complete variable domain reads DTGVSQNPRHKITKRGQNVTFRCDPISEHNRLYWYRQTLGQGPEFLTYFQNEAQLEKSRLLSDRFSAERPKGSFSTLEIQRTEQGDSAMYLCASSASGRGNEQFFGPGTRLTVL.

CDR3 nucleotides: TGTGCCAGCAGTCCCCTTGGTGGCGCGGAATATGGCTACACCTTC. Protein: CASSPLGGAEYGYTF. J is TRBJ1-2 and V is TRBV6-5; no clear D. The V end was cut by 5 bases, the J end by 5 bases, with 18 bases between. This CDR3 comprises 15 residues. Germline-derived CDR1 and CDR2 are MNHEY and SVGAGI.

For the CDR3, the DNA is TGTGCCAGTAGTATAGAAGTGAGACTAGCGGCTAATGAGCAGTTCTTC. Its protein is CASSIEVRLAANEQFF. The rearrangement uses TRBV19 and TRBJ2-1; TRBD2 matches 9 bases. The CDR3 is made up of 16 amino acids. V lost 0 bases, J lost 7 bases, and 7 bases stayed unmatched. Germline V gene lookup returns CDR1 LNHDA and CDR2 SQIVND (reference sequence).

V and J are TRBV28 and TRBJ2-5; 7 bases fit TRBD1. Trimming removed 6 bases from V and 1 base from J; junction bases left unmatched: 5. The germline gives CDR1 MDHEN, CDR2 SYDVKM. The CDR3 is 14 amino acids. The CDR3 DNA is TGTGCCAGCAGGTTGGACAGGCTCCAAGAGACCCAGTACTTC. Translation: CASRLDRLQETQYF.

The rearrangement uses TRBV7-2 and TRBJ2-3, with D perhaps TRBD2 (6 bases). Germline V CDR1 and CDR2: SGHTA, FQGNSA. V dropped 11 bases and J dropped 0 bases, with 15 bases sitting between them. The CDR3 sequence is 14 residues long. CDR3 region: CAGGLGSSTDTQYF. CDR3 bases: TGTGCCGGGGGGTTAGGTTCTAGCACAGATACGCAGTATTTT.

This clone was found once. The V gene is TRBV19, the J gene TRBJ2-7, with 7 positions matching TRBD2. This CDR3 has 14 residues. The V gene end was trimmed by 3 bases and the J gene end by 3 bases; junction bases not matched to a gene: 5. Germline V gives CDR1 LNHDA, CDR2 SQIVND (reference sequence). CDR3 sequence (DNA): TGTGCCAGTAGTATCGCGGGAGATCTCTACGAGCAGTACTTC. Protein product: CASSIAGDLYEQYF.

The V call is TRBV5-4, the J call TRBJ1-2, with TRBD1 as a possible D gene (5 bases). V gave up 0 bases and J gave up 4 bases, with 13 bases separating them. This CDR3 contains 15 residues. In germline, CDR1 is SGHNT, CDR2 YYREEE (reference sequence). The CDR3 loop is CASSLADTGTYGYTF. CDR3 nucleotides: TGTGCCAGCAGCTTGGCCGACACAGGAACCTATGGCTACACCTTC.

The chain links TRBV2 to TRBJ1-3, with D unresolved. CDR3 length: 13 residues. Germline assignment: CDR1 SNHLY and CDR2 FYNNEI. Trimming removed 4 bases at V and 4 bases at J, with 8 bases between. The CDR3 bases are TGTGCCAGCAGTGGGGCCTTCGGAAACACCATATATTTT. This codes for CASSGAFGNTIYF.